What follows are 21 T cell receptor beta chains derived from one specimen sequenced in a study of blood T cell repertoires in COVID-19. The method was immunoSEQ multiplex PCR; TCRdb's version includes in-frame clones alone and lacks a portion of them. The table includes a few hundred thousand clones, approximately 80% detected once. What was sequenced was PBMCs or T cells enriched from blood (not recorded which). The receptor set was obtained from a woman aged 40-49 years with acute COVID-19.

The V gene is TRBV4-1, the J gene TRBJ2-5, with 11 nucleotides matching TRBD1. The germline V gene encodes CDR1 MGHRA and CDR2 YSYEKL. The CDR3 has 15 residues. V lost 2 bases to trimming and J lost 5 bases; unmatched junction nucleotides: 4. In DNA, the CDR3 is TGCGCCAGCAGCCAAACGGACAGGGGGCTCGAGACCCAGTACTTC. It yields the protein CASSQTDRGLETQYF.

The CDR3 spells CSASKPGHEVEKLFF. DNA of the CDR3: TGCAGTGCTAGTAAGCCGGGACATGAGGTTGAAAAACTGTTTTTT. This sequence joins TRBV20-1 and TRBJ1-4; tentative D call: TRBD1 (6 bases). This CDR3 is built from 15 residues. The V end lost 3 bases, the J end lost 7 bases, and 18 bases lay between the germline ends. Germline CDR1 DFQATT, CDR2 SNEGSKA (reference sequence).

This chain joins TRBV5-1 and TRBJ2-2, with a weak D call TRBD2 (5 bases). CDR1 is SGHRS and CDR2 is YFSETQ in the germline V gene. This CDR3 spans 15 amino acids. The V end lost 4 bases, the J end lost 3 bases, and 13 bases lay between the germline ends. The CDR3 region is CASSEPRTDTGELFF. In DNA form, the CDR3 reads TGCGCCAGCAGCGAGCCGCGGACTGACACCGGGGAGCTGTTTTTT.

The chain has TRBV11-1 and TRBJ2-3; 7 bases match TRBD2. Trimming cost V 1 base and J 1 base; bases outside gene matches: 2. Per the germline V gene, CDR1 is SGHAT and CDR2 is FQDESV (reference sequence). There are 15 residues in the CDR3. This chain's CDR3 is CASSLGTRGTDTQYF. The CDR3 DNA follows: TGTGCCAGCAGCTTAGGGACTAGGGGCACAGATACGCAGTATTTT.

The chain is built from TRBV7-2 and TRBJ2-3; 14 nucleotides line up with TRBD2. Germline V gene data show CDR1 as SGHTA and CDR2 as FQGNSA. Unmatched junction bases numbered 9, after V lost 6 bases and J lost 4 bases. This CDR3 contains 17 residues. The CDR3 sequence is CASSRATSGGAADTQYF. CDR3 nucleotide sequence: TGTGCCAGCAGTCGGGCGACTAGCGGGGGGGCCGCAGATACGCAGTATTTT.

The V and J genes are TRBV3-1 (or the pseudogene TRBV3-2) and TRBJ1-4; D is unresolved. Germline CDR1 LGHDT, CDR2 YNNKEL (reference sequence). This CDR3 has 19 residues. Between the trimmed V and J ends, which lost 3 bases and 4 bases, there was a span of 24 bases. The CDR3 is CASSHRRAGARPNNEKLFF. The CDR3 DNA follows: TGTGCCAGCAGCCATCGAAGAGCGGGTGCGCGACCTAATAATGAAAAACTGTTTTTT.

This clone occurred a few times. CDR3: CASSEGGGGVKLFF. CDR3 DNA sequence: TGTGCCAGCAGTGAAGGGGGAGGGGGGGTAAAACTGTTTTTT. The rearrangement joins TRBV6-1 to TRBJ1-4, with TRBD1 as a possible D gene (6 bases). The CDR3 length is 14 residues. Deletions cut 1 base from V and 10 bases from J, with 13 bases between. Germline V gives CDR1 MNHNS, CDR2 SASEGT.

This chain connects TRBV6-5 to TRBJ2-1, with 10 bases that match TRBD1. CDR1 MNHEY and CDR2 SVGAGI come from the germline V gene. Germline trimming cut 6 bases from V and 8 bases from J; bases unmatched to any gene: 10. This CDR3 spans 15 amino acids. The CDR3: CASSQFGQGVDEQFF. CDR3 nucleotide sequence: TGTGCCAGCAGCCAATTTGGACAGGGGGTAGATGAGCAGTTCTTC.

The V and J genes are TRBV3-1 (or the pseudogene TRBV3-2) and TRBJ1-2; D ambiguous. V was trimmed by 7 bases and J by 3 bases, leaving 15 bases between them. CDR1 is LGHDT and CDR2 is YNNKEL in the germline V gene (reference sequence). CDR3 size: 14 residues. Here the CDR3 reads CASTPLGSDYGYTF. CDR3 DNA: TGTGCCAGCACCCCCCTTGGCAGCGACTATGGCTACACCTTC.

CDR3 bases: TGTGCCAGCAGCTTAGGGACTAGCGGCTACAATGAGCAGTTCTTC. This translates into CASSLGTSGYNEQFF. This sequence joins TRBV7-3 and TRBJ2-1; TRBD2 agrees at 11 bases. V dropped 2 bases and J dropped 3; count of bases not matched to a gene: 0. The CDR3 spans 15 residues. Germline-derived CDR1 and CDR2 are SGHTA and FQGTGA.

This clone appeared a few times. V is TRBV28 and J is TRBJ1-1; D is ambiguous. Per germline, CDR1 MDHEN and CDR2 SYDVKM. Trimming shortened V by 2 bases and J by 5 bases, and 18 bases separated the two germline ends. The CDR3 covers 16 residues. The CDR3 DNA reads TGTGCCAGCAGTTTAATCCTCCCGGGATATGGTACTGAAGCTTTCTTT. Translating it yields CASSLILPGYGTEAFF.

About this clone: At one end, the junction sequence differs from germline, possibly due to a read error. This chain connects TRBV6-1 to TRBJ1-6; TRBD1 is a possible D gene (5 bases). Germline CDR1 is MNHNS and CDR2 is SASEGT. This CDR3 is built from 14 residues. The CDR3 loop reads CASREAQAVSPLHF. CDR3 coding DNA: TGTGCCAGCAGGGAAGCACAGGCGGTGTCACCCCTCCACTTT.

The chain joins TRBV5-1 to TRBJ2-2, with D uncertain. The germline gives CDR1 SGHRS, CDR2 YFSETQ. CDR3 length: 16 residues. V lost 2 bases and J lost 4, with 15 bases in between. The CDR3 nucleotides are TGCGCCAGCAGCTTACCAGGTTTAATAGGCACCGGGGAGCTGTTTTTT. Its translation: CASSLPGLIGTGELFF.

V is TRBV30 and J is TRBJ2-7; the match to TRBD1 covers 8 bases. Looked up from germline, CDR1 is GTSNPN and CDR2 is SVGIG (reference sequence). V was pared by 2 bases and J by 3 bases, with 3 bases of the junction left unmatched. This CDR3 has 13 residues. The CDR3 sequence is CAWSQGTGYEQYF. CDR3 sequence (DNA): TGTGCCTGGAGTCAAGGGACAGGCTACGAGCAGTACTTC.

This clone was seen a single time. The chain links TRBV7-2 to TRBJ2-1, with 9 bases lining up with TRBD2. This CDR3 has 17 amino acids. Germline V gives CDR1 SGHTA, CDR2 FQGNSA. V lost 2 bases to trimming and J lost 7 bases; unmatched junction nucleotides: 12. The CDR3 DNA follows: TGTGCCAGCAGCTTACTTCCTAGCGGGACCCCGGGGAATGAGCAGTTCTTC. Its translation is CASSLLPSGTPGNEQFF.

This chain links TRBV28 with TRBJ2-1, with TRBD1 matching over 9 bases. From germline, CDR1 is MDHEN and CDR2 SYDVKM. The CDR3 has 18 residues. J lost 4 bases, V lost 3 bases, and 13 bases had no gene match. The CDR3 sequence is CASSFLEGRDRDYNEQFF. The CDR3 nucleotides are TGTGCCAGCAGTTTTCTAGAGGGCCGGGACAGGGATTACAATGAGCAGTTCTTC.

V and J are TRBV30 and TRBJ2-3; 10 bases fit TRBD2. Germline lookup yields CDR1 GTSNPN and CDR2 SVGIG (reference sequence). The V and J ends lost 3 bases and 1 base, in that order; junction bases with no gene match: 1. The CDR3 runs 14 residues. The CDR3 coding sequence is TGTGCCTGGAGCACTAGCGGGGGCACAGATACGCAGTATTTT. It is translated as CAWSTSGGTDTQYF.

The chain uses TRBV14 and TRBJ2-7, with 8 positions matching TRBD2. Germline loops: CDR1 SGHDN, CDR2 FVKESK. The CDR3 totals 14 residues. The V and J ends lost 3 bases and 3 bases, in that order; junction bases with no gene match: 4. The CDR3 DNA follows: TGTGCCAGCAGCCACCGGGGGGGTCACTACGAGCAGTACTTC. It codes for CASSHRGGHYEQYF.

The chain carries TRBV7-2 and TRBJ2-5; 7 bases are shared with TRBD1. V lost 0 bases, J lost 5 bases, and 9 bases stayed unmatched. Germline V CDR1 and CDR2: SGHTA, FQGNSA. The CDR3 contains 16 residues. As DNA, the CDR3 is TGTGCCAGCAGCTTAGCGACAGGGAGAAGGACGGAGACCCAGTACTTC. The encoded protein is CASSLATGRRTETQYF.

As DNA, the CDR3 is TGTGCCAGCAGTTTACGAGTTGTCGGGGGCACTGAAGCTTTCTTT. This sequence encodes CASSLRVVGGTEAFF. J is TRBJ1-1 and V is TRBV28; D perhaps matches TRBD1 (5 bases). V was pared by 2 bases and J by 4 bases, with 14 bases between. This CDR3 comprises 15 residues. CDR1 is MDHEN and CDR2 is SYDVKM in the germline V gene.

The V call is TRBV30, the J call TRBJ1-5, with a possible D match to TRBD1 (6 bases). CDR1 and CDR2 (germline): GTSNPN, SVGIG (reference sequence). The CDR3 runs to 15 residues. V shed 2 bases and J shed 1 base, with 12 bases lying between them. CDR3 nucleotide sequence: TGTGCCTGGAGTCGGGAGGGGGGAAGCAATCAGCCCCAGCATTTT. Translation gives CAWSREGGSNQPQHF.